This T cell receptor beta chain derives from a study of blood T cell repertoires in COVID-19. Study in general: PBMCs, B-cell-depleted T cells, or T cells were the source of the cDNA or gDNA that made up the material.

It was during active infection that Seattle patients were enrolled and then longitudinally followed. In the original processing: Reference gene primer amplification gave estimated nucleated cell counts. The assay was immunoSEQ multiplex PCR, and TCRdb's table has in-frame clones only and misses some. That table is the source of V, J and clone size, and D and trimming were worked out from the DNA. The sample shows 450,000 or so clones, around 89% of them seen only once. The CDR3 spans 13 residues. Trimming cost V 2 bases and J 7 bases, with 12 bases left between them. Per germline, CDR1 LGHNT and CDR2 FRNRAP.

This receptor was taken from a woman aged 35 to 49 with COVID-19, enrolled during active disease. The sequencing input was peripheral blood. The V and J genes are TRBV12-5 and TRBJ2-7; no definite D call. CDR3 in amino acids: CASGLSLLEEQYF. As DNA, the CDR3 is TGTGCTAGTGGTTTGAGCCTCCTCGAGGAGCAGTACTTC.